The 15 T cell receptor beta chains below were found in one sample sequenced in a study of CD8+ T cells in alopecia areata. Following extraction, RNA underwent reverse transcription to cDNA, which served as the sequencing template. Data came from immunoSEQ multiplex PCR; TCRdb stores just in-frame clones and leaves some out. Found here are about 160,000 clones, 85% to 90% of them singletons; the top ten hold about 16%. The input for sequencing was CD8+ T cells sorted from blood, taken at week 0. Every receptor here comes from a human donor with alopecia areata.

This chain uses TRBV27 with TRBJ1-2; 9 bases line up with TRBD1. The CDR3 has 16 residues. V was pared by 6 bases and J by 4 bases, with 12 bases of the junction left unmatched. Germline values: CDR1 MNHEY, CDR2 SMNVEV (reference sequence). The CDR3 DNA follows: TGTGCCAGCAGCCCTAAGACAGGGGGTCACCCCTATGGCTACACCTTC. This encodes CASSPKTGGHPYGYTF.

Written as DNA, the CDR3 is TGCGCCAGCAGAGACGGGACCGTACCTTACAATGAGCAGTTCTTC. It codes for CASRDGTVPYNEQFF. The V and J genes are TRBV10-2 and TRBJ2-1, with D perhaps assigned TRBD1 or TRBD2 (5 bases each). CDR1 and CDR2 (germline): WSHSY, SAAADI. The CDR3 totals 15 residues. Trimming stripped 6 bases from V and 4 bases from J, with 16 bases between.

The chain joins TRBV13 to TRBJ2-5; TRBD2 matches 10 bases. The CDR3 sequence is 18 residues long. Trimming removed 0 bases from V and 5 bases from J; junction bases left unmatched: 12. Germline V gives CDR1 PRHDT, CDR2 FYEKMQ (reference sequence). The CDR3 loop is CASSLGLAGEADWETQYF. The CDR3 coding sequence is TGTGCCAGCAGCTTAGGGCTAGCGGGAGAGGCGGATTGGGAGACCCAGTACTTC.

J is TRBJ2-7 and V is TRBV11-1, with TRBD1 identical over 9 bases. V dropped 5 bases and J dropped 5; count of bases not matched to a gene: 7. Germline assignment: CDR1 SGHAT and CDR2 FQDESV (reference sequence). This CDR3 comprises 14 residues. CDR3 region: CASSPRDRVDEQYF. The CDR3 DNA sequence: TGTGCCAGCAGCCCTAGGGACAGGGTTGACGAGCAGTACTTC.

The chain combines TRBV4-1 with TRBJ1-1, with 8 positions matching TRBD1. Germline V lookup: CDR1 MGHRA, CDR2 YSYEKL. The CDR3 is 15 residues long. J lost 5 bases, V lost 0 bases, and 5 bases had no gene match. The CDR3 DNA sequence: TGCGCCAGCAGCCAAGAAGGACAGGGAGAAACTGAAGCTTTCTTT. Amino acid sequence: CASSQEGQGETEAFF.

V gene TRBV6-6 combines with J gene TRBJ2-7, with a tentative D call TRBD2 (5 bases). This CDR3 comprises 14 residues. Germline CDR1 is MNHNY and CDR2 is SVGAGI (reference sequence). V was cut by 10 bases and J by 0 bases, with 16 bases left in between. The CDR3 DNA reads as TGTGCCACGACTTGGGCCGGGGACTCCTACGAGCAGTACTTC. Protein product: CATTWAGDSYEQYF.

The chain uses TRBV30 and TRBJ2-7; D not resolved. V lost 5 bases and J lost 0, with 11 bases in between. Germline CDR1 is GTSNPN and CDR2 is SVGIG (reference sequence). The CDR3 totals 13 residues. CDR3 bases: TGTGCCTGGGAACACGCGAGCTCCTACGAGCAGTACTTC. Its protein is CAWEHASSYEQYF.

This chain connects TRBV9 to TRBJ1-5; TRBD1 is a possible D gene (6 bases). Germline CDR1 and CDR2: SGDLS and YYNGEE. The CDR3 is 15 amino acids. V lost 0 bases, J lost 4 bases, and 11 bases lay in between. The CDR3: CASSVEGQFNQPQHF. The CDR3 DNA is TGTGCCAGCAGCGTAGAGGGACAATTTAATCAGCCCCAGCATTTT.

This chain connects TRBV5-1 to TRBJ1-2, with D unresolved. The germline V and J ends were trimmed by 6 bases and 7 bases, with 19 bases remaining between them. Germline V gene lookup returns CDR1 SGHRS and CDR2 YFSETQ. The CDR3 sequence is 14 residues long. The CDR3, as DNA: TGCGCCAGCACCCACCCACAAAACGGCGGTGGCTACACCTTC. This encodes CASTHPQNGGGYTF.

The chain is built from TRBV2 and TRBJ2-2; 11 positions agree with TRBD1. Trimming at V came to 10 bases and at J to 4 bases, leaving 5 bases not matched to a gene. In germline, CDR1 is SNHLY, CDR2 FYNNEI. This CDR3 spans 14 amino acids. CDR3 sequence reads: CATVGQGATGELFF. The CDR3, as DNA: TGTGCCACCGTAGGACAGGGGGCCACCGGGGAGCTGTTTTTT.

The CDR3 nucleotides are TGTGCCAGCAGCCAAGAAGGGCAGGGGGCGGAAGATACGCAGTATTTT. Translating it yields CASSQEGQGAEDTQYF. The genes are TRBV14 and TRBJ2-3, with 8 nucleotides matching TRBD1. The V gene end was trimmed by 0 bases and the J gene end by 5 bases; junction bases not matched to a gene: 7. Germline CDR1 is SGHDN and CDR2 is FVKESK. There are 16 residues in the CDR3.

This clone showed up just once. The rearrangement links TRBV21-1 to TRBJ2-7; no DNA check was done on the table's D call, TRBD2. TRBV21-1 is a listed pseudogene. The CDR3 has 14 residues. The CDR3 DNA reads TGTGCCAGCAGCAATCGCAAAAGCACCTACGAGCAGTACTTC. It codes for CASSNRKSTYEQYF.

The rearrangement uses TRBV6-5 and TRBJ2-7; maybe TRBD2 (6 bases). CDR1 and CDR2 (germline): MNHEY, SVGAGI. Trimming left V 0 bases short and J 0 bases short, with 12 bases between. This CDR3 is 16 amino acids long. CDR3 in DNA: TGTGCCAGCAGTTACTCGATTAGCGGTAGCTCCTACGAGCAGTACTTC. Translating it yields CASSYSISGSSYEQYF.

The V call is TRBV7-8, the J call TRBJ1-4; 7 bases fit TRBD1. Germline values: CDR1 SGHVS, CDR2 FQNEAQ. The CDR3 totals 18 residues. Trimming took 6 bases from V and 0 from J; bases not matched to a gene: 13. CDR3 loop: CASSTGTALSATNEKLFF. In DNA form, the CDR3 reads TGTGCCAGCAGTACCGGGACAGCCCTCTCTGCAACTAATGAAAAACTGTTTTTT.

This chain links TRBV5-1 with TRBJ2-4; a possible D gene is TRBD2 (5 bases). V was shortened by 4 bases and J by 3 bases, with 11 bases between the two germline ends. CDR1 is SGHRS, CDR2 YFSETQ, per germline. CDR3 length: 14 amino acids. The CDR3 nucleotides are TGCGCCAGCAGCGACGCCCGGGGCAAAAACATTCAGTACTTC. This translates into CASSDARGKNIQYF.